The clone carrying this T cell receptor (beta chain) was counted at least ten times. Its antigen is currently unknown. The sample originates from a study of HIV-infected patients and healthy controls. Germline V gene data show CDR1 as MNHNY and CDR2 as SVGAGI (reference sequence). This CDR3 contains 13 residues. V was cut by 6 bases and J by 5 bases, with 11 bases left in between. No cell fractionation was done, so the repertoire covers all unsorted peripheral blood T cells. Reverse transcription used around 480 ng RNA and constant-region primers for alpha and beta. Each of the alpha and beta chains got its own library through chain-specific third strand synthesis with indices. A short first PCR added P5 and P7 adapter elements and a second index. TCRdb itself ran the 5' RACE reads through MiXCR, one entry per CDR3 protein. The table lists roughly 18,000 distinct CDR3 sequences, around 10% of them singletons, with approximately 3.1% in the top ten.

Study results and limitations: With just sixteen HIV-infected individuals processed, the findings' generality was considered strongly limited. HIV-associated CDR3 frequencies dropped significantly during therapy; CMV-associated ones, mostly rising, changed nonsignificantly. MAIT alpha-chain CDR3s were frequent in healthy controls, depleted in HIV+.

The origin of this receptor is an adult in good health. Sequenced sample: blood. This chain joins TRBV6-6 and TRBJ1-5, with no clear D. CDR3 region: CASSTMLDQPQHF. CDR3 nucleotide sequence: TGTGCCAGCAGCACCATGTTAGATCAGCCCCAGCATTTT.